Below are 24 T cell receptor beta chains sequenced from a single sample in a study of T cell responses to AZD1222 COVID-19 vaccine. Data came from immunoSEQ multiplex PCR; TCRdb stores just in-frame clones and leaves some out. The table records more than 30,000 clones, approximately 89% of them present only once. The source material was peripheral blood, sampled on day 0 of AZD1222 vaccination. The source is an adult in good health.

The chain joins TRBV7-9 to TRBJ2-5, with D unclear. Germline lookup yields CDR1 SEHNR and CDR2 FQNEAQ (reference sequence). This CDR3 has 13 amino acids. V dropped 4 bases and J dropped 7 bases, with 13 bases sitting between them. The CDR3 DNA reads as TGTGCCAGCAGCTCCCTCCCGCGCGGGACCCAGTACTTC. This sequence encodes CASSSLPRGTQYF.

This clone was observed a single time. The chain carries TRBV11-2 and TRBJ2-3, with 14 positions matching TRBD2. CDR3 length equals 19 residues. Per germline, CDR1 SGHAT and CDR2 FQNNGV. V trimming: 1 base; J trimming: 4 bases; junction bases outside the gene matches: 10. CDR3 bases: TGTGCCAGCAGCTTAGGACTAGCGGGGGGGCAAGGATTCCCAGATACGCAGTATTTT. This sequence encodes CASSLGLAGGQGFPDTQYF.

The CDR3: CASSPGTEYSPLHF. CDR3 in DNA: TGTGCCAGCAGTCCCGGGACAGAGTACTCACCCCTCCACTTT. The chain couples TRBV9 to TRBJ1-6; 7 bases agree with TRBD1. With V trimmed by 5 bases and J by 10 bases, 9 bases remained unmatched. The germline CDR1 and CDR2 sequences are SGDLS and YYNGEE. The CDR3 consists of 14 residues.

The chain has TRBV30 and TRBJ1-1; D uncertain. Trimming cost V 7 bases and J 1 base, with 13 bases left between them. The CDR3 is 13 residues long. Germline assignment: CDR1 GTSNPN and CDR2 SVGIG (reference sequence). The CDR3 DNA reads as TGTGCCTCTACGCTGGGATCGAACACTGAAGCTTTCTTT. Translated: CASTLGSNTEAFF.

Here the CDR3 reads CAISRGPNYGYTF. The CDR3 DNA follows: TGTGCCATCTCCCGGGGCCCAAACTATGGCTACACCTTC. The genes are TRBV16 and TRBJ1-2; D possibly corresponds to TRBD1 (5 bases). The CDR3 has 13 amino acids. V lost 10 bases to trimming and J lost 2 bases, with 14 bases between them. The germline CDR1 and CDR2 sequences are KGHSY and FQNENV.

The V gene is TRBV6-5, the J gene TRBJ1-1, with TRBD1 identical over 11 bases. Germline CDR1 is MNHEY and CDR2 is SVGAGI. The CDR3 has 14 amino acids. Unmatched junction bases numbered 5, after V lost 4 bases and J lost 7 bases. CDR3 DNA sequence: TGTGCCAGCAGTTTGGACAGGGGGCCGTTTGAAGCTTTCTTT. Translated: CASSLDRGPFEAFF.

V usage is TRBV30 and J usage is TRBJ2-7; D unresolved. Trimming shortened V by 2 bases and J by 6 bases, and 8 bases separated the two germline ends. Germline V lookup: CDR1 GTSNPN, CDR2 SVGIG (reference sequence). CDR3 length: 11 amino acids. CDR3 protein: CAWSLGSEQYF. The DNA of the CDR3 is TGTGCCTGGAGTTTGGGGTCCGAGCAGTACTTC.

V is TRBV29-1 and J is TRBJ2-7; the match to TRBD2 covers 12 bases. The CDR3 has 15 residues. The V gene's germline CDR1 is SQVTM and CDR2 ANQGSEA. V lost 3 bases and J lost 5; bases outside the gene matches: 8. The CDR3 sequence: CSVENRLAGDNEQYF. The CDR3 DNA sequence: TGCAGCGTTGAGAACCGACTAGCGGGGGACAACGAGCAGTACTTC.

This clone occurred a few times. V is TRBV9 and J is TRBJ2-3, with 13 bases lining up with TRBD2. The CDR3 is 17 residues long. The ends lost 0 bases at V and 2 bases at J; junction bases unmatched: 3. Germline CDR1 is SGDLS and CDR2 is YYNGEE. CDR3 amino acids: CASSVVGLAGVTDTQYF. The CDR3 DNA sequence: TGTGCCAGCAGCGTAGTCGGACTAGCGGGGGTCACAGATACGCAGTATTTT.

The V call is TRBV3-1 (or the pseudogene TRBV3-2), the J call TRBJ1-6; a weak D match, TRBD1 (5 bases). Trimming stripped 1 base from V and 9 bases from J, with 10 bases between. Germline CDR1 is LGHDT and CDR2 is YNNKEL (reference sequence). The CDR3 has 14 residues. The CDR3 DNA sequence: TGTGCCAGCAGCCAAGGGAGCAGGGTTTCACCCCTCCACTTT. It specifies CASSQGSRVSPLHF.

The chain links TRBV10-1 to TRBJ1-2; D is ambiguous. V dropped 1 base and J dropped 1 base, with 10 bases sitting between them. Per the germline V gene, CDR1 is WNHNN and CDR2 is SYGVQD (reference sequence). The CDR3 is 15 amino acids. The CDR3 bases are TGCGCCAGCAGTGAGTTTTATCGGGGTAACTATGGCTACACCTTC. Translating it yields CASSEFYRGNYGYTF.

The CDR3 nucleotides read TGCAGCGTGAGTAGACTAGCGGCTAATGCAGGCGGGGAGCTGTTTTTT. It codes for CSVSRLAANAGGELFF. This rearrangement joins TRBV29-1 to TRBJ2-2; 9 nucleotides line up with TRBD2. V was clipped by 6 bases and J by 7 bases; unmatched bases: 15. In germline, CDR1 is SQVTM, CDR2 ANQGSEA. CDR3 length equals 16 residues.

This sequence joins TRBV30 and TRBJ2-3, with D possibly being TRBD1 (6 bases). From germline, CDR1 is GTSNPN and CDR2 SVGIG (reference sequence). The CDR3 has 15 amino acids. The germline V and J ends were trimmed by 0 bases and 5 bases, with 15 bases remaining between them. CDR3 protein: CAWSVARTDLDTQYF. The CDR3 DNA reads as TGTGCCTGGAGTGTAGCCCGGACAGACCTAGATACGCAGTATTTT. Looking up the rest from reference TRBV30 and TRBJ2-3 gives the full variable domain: SQTIHQWPATLVQPVGSPLSLECTVEGTSNPNLYWYRQAAGRGLQLLFYSVGIGQISSEVPQNLSASRPQDRQFILSSKKLLLSDSGFYLCAWSVARTDLDTQYFGPGTRLTVL.

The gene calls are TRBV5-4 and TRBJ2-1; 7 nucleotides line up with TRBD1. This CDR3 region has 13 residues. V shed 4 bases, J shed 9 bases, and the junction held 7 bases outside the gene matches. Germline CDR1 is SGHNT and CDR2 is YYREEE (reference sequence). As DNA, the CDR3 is TGTGCCAGCAGCCCCAGACAGGGATTTGAGCAGTTCTTC. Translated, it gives CASSPRQGFEQFF.

In DNA form, the CDR3 reads TGTGCCAGCAGCTTAGGGGTCCAGGGGACCCTAAATGAGCAGTTCTTC. Its translation is CASSLGVQGTLNEQFF. The chain couples TRBV11-3 to TRBJ2-1, with D possibly being TRBD1 (6 bases). Per the germline V gene, CDR1 is SGHNT and CDR2 is YENEEA. V lost 1 base and J 7 bases, leaving 17 bases between the germline ends. The CDR3 is 16 amino acids.

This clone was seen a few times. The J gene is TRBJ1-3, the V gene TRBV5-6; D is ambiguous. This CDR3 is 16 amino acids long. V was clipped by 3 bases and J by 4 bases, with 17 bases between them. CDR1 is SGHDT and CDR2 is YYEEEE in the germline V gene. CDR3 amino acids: CASSSAGGLVGNTIYF. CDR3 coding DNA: TGTGCCAGCAGCTCCGCGGGAGGATTGGTGGGAAACACCATATATTTT. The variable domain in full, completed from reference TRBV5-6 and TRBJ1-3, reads DAGVTQSPTHLIKTRGQQVTLRCSPKSGHDTVSWYQQALGQGPQFIFQYYEEEERQRGNFPDRFSGHQFPNYSSELNVNALLLGDSALYLCASSSAGGLVGNTIYFGEGSWLTVV.

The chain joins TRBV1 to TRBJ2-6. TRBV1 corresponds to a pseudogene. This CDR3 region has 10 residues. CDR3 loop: CTSRANVLTF. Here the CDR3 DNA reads TGCACCAGCAGGGCCAACGTCCTGACTTTC.

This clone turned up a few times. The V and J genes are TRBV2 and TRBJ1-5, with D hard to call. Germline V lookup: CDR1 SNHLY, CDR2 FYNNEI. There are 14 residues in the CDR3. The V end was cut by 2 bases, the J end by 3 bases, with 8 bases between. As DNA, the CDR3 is TGTGCCAGCAGTGAAAGGGAGTTCAATCAGCCCCAGCATTTT. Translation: CASSEREFNQPQHF.

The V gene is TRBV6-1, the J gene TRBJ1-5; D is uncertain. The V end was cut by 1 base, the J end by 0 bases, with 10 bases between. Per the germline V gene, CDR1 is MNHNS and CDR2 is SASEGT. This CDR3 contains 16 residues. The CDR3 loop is CASSEGDGYSNQPQHF. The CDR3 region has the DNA TGTGCCAGCAGTGAAGGAGACGGATATAGCAATCAGCCCCAGCATTTT.

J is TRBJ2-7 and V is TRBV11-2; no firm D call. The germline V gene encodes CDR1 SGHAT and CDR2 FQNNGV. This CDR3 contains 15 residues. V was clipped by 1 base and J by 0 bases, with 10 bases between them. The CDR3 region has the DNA TGTGCCAGCAGCTTAGGTCAGCCGGGCTCCTACGAGCAGTACTTC. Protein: CASSLGQPGSYEQYF.

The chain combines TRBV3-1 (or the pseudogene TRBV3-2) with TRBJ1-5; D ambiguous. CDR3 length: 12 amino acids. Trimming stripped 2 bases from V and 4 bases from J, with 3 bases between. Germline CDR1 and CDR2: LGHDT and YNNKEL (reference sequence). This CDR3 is CASSQHNQPQHF. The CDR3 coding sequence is TGTGCCAGCAGCCAACATAATCAGCCCCAGCATTTT.

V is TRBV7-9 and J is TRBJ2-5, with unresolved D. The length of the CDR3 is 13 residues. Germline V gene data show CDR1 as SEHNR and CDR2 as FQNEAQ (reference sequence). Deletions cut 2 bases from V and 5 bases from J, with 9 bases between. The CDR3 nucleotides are TGTGCCAGCAGCTTAAAGGGATACGAGACCCAGTACTTC. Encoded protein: CASSLKGYETQYF.

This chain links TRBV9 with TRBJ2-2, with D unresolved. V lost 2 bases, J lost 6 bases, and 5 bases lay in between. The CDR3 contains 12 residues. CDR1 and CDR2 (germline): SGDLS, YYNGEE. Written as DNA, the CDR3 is TGTGCCAGCAGCGTTCCAGCCGGGGAGCTGTTTTTT. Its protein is CASSVPAGELFF.

In DNA, the CDR3 is TGCGCCAGCAGCCAATTTGCCCCGGGACAGGGGTCTTCACCCCTCCACTTT. It yields the protein CASSQFAPGQGSSPLHF. This chain connects TRBV4-3 to TRBJ1-6, with 10 bases aligning to TRBD1. Looked up from germline, CDR1 is LGHNA and CDR2 is YSLEER. This CDR3 is 17 amino acids long. The V and J ends lost 2 bases and 9 bases, in that order; junction bases with no gene match: 10.